This T cell receptor beta chain was obtained from a study of shared clonotypes between healthy human individuals. Germline loops: CDR1 SGHTA, CDR2 FQGTGA. This CDR3 has 15 residues. Deletions cut 0 bases from V and 2 bases from J, with 11 bases between. Data came from immunoSEQ multiplex PCR; TCRdb stores just in-frame clones and leaves some out. The sample lists some 2.4 million clones, approximately 94% seen once, with 0.35% to 0.45% in the top ten. The sequence came from a man younger than 35 in good health. Some clones in this sample may be carry-over from other donors' samples. The sequencing sample was made of naive CD4+ T cells from PBMCs. As for subset: CD45RA+ positively selected. V and J are TRBV7-3 and TRBJ2-7; no clear D gene. Here the CDR3 DNA reads TGTGCCAGCAGCTTAACCCCCGACACGACCTACGAGCAGTACTTC. This sequence encodes CASSLTPDTTYEQYF. The full variable domain, rest sourced from reference TRBV7-3 and TRBJ2-7, is GAGVSQTPSNKVTEKGKYVELRCDPISGHTALYWYRQSLGQGPEFLIYFQGTGAADDSGLPNDRFFAVRPEGSVSTLKIQRTERGDSAVYLCASSLTPDTTYEQYFGPGTRLTVT.